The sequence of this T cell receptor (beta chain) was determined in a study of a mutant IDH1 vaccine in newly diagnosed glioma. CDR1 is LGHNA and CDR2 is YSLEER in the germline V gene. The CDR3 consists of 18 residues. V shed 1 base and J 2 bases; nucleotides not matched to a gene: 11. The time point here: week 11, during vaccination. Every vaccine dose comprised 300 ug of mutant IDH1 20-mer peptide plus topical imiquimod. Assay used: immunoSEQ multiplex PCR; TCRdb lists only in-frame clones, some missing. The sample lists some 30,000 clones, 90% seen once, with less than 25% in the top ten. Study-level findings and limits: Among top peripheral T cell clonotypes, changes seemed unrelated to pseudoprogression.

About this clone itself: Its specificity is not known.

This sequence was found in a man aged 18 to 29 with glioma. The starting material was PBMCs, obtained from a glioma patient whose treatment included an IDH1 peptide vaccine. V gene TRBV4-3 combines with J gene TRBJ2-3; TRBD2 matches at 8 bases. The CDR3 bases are TGCGCCAGCAGCCAAGCCCCGGTTACTAGCGGCAACACAGATACGCAGTATTTT. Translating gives CASSQAPVTSGNTDTQYF.